The subject of this entry is one TCR beta chain. Its specificity is unknown. The sample originates from a study of CD8 T cells in ankylosing spondylitis. General study points: Previously reported in reactive arthritis synovial fluid and blood were some of the motif variants. Peripheral blood samples showed relatively rare disease-linked clones, and these clones were CD8+. Clones tied to disease were said to be significantly enriched in matched ankylosing spondylitis synovial fluid. Among TCR beta sequences, a motif of under ten highly homologous variants appeared characteristic of ankylosing spondylitis blood.

From germline, CDR1 is SGHRS and CDR2 YFSETQ. The CDR3 sequence is 15 residues long. V lost 3 bases to trimming and J lost 4 bases, with 16 bases between them. For TCR beta, libraries came from quantitative 5'-RACE with molecular barcodes. TCRdb re-derived calls from the 5' RACE reads in MiXCR, one entry per CDR3 protein. This sample yields fewer than 750,000 distinct CDR3 sequences, of which roughly 20% are seen a single time; around 20% belongs to the top ten. The J gene is TRBJ1-2, the V gene TRBV5-1; TRBD1 is a possible D gene (6 bases). Source material: blood, either unsorted or a sorted T cell fraction (not recorded which). The sequence was collected from a male donor with ankylosing spondylitis. The CDR3 sequence is CASSSQQGSGYGYTF. CDR3 sequence (DNA): TGCGCCAGCAGCTCGCAACAGGGCTCTGGCTATGGCTACACCTTC.